One TCR beta chain is described in this entry. This CDR3 region has 11 residues. Germline V gene lookup returns CDR1 DFQATT and CDR2 SNEGSKA (reference sequence). Trimming pared 1 base from V and 4 bases from J, leaving 5 bases between. Produced via immunoSEQ multiplex PCR; TCRdb's table is partial and in-frame only. Among around 160,000 clones listed, 85% to 95% were seen once. These data belong to a study of T cell responses to AZD1222 COVID-19 vaccine. The specimen comprised peripheral blood, sampled on day 0 of MenACWY control vaccination. The chain links TRBV20-1 to TRBJ2-7; D gene uncertain. The receptor comes from an adult in good health. The DNA for the CDR3 is TGCAGTGCTAGAGGGGGATACGAGCAGTACTTC. Its protein product is CSARGGYEQYF.